These T cell receptor beta chains were read from a single sample in a study of OX40 agonist ivuxolimab in advanced cancers. The repertoire was sequenced with immunoSEQ multiplex PCR; TCRdb's copy has only in-frame clones and lacks some. The sample includes approximately 74,000 clones, 90% of them seen just once. The sample in question was CD4+ or CD8+ T cells sorted from blood, obtained in a trial of the OX40 agonist ivuxolimab. These receptors were collected from an adult with an advanced solid tumor such as melanoma, head and neck, liver or kidney cancer. The CDR3 runs from the conserved cysteine through the conserved F or W. D genes are given only for firm matches. A clone size is listed for some rows: how often the clone was seen (once, few, many), or a class if it is expanded.

j_gene,abundance,d_gene,len,v_gene,CDR3aa,CDR3nt
TRBJ1-5,.,.,15,TRBV7-9,CASSSGTILDQPQHF,TGTGCCAGCAGCTCTGGGACAATTCTAGATCAGCCCCAGCATTTT
TRBJ1-2,.,.,16,TRBV7-9,CASSLGKNARYYGYTF,TGTGCCAGCAGCTTGGGGAAAAACGCCCGTTATTATGGCTACACCTTC
TRBJ2-2,once,.,15,TRBV7-2,CASSPTPSAAGELFF,TGTGCCAGCAGCCCCACCCCCAGCGCCGCCGGGGAGCTGTTTTTT
TRBJ2-2,.,TRBD2,17,TRBV29-1,CSAPVTSGEGGTGELFF,TGCAGCGCACCAGTGACTAGCGGGGAGGGAGGGACCGGGGAGCTGTTTTTT
TRBJ2-1,.,.,15,TRBV11-1,CASSLSLGSYNEQFF,TGTGCCAGCAGCTTGAGCTTGGGCTCCTACAATGAGCAGTTCTTC
TRBJ2-1,.,TRBD2,16,TRBV7-2,CASSLRALAGANEQFF,TGTGCCAGCAGCTTAAGGGCGCTAGCGGGAGCTAATGAGCAGTTCTTC
TRBJ1-6,.,.,12,TRBV30,CAYQTPSSPLHF,TGTGCCTACCAGACACCTTCTTCACCCCTCCACTTT
TRBJ1-2,.,TRBD1,16,TRBV4-3,CASSPNSGTANYGYTF,TGCGCCAGCAGCCCGAACTCCGGGACAGCCAACTATGGCTACACCTTC
TRBJ1-3,.,.,15,TRBV28,CASSPGGWGGNTIYF,TGTGCCAGCAGTCCCGGCGGTTGGGGTGGAAACACCATATATTTT
TRBJ2-5,.,.,10,TRBV2,CASSSKTQYF,TGTGCCAGCAGTAGTAAGACCCAGTACTTC
TRBJ2-5,.,.,16,TRBV7-8,CASSLKGGAGQETQYF,TGTGCCAGCAGCTTAAAAGGGGGCGCGGGACAAGAGACCCAGTACTTC
TRBJ2-5,once,.,14,TRBV18,CASSRGLVQETQYF,TGTGCCAGCTCCCGGGGGCTAGTCCAAGAGACCCAGTACTTC
TRBJ2-7,.,.,12,TRBV6-1,CASSQVPYEQYF,TGTGCCAGCTCTCAGGTCCCCTACGAGCAGTACTTC
TRBJ1-1,.,.,14,TRBV30,CAWSGHRYGTEAFF,TGTGCCTGGAGCGGTCACAGGTACGGGACTGAAGCTTTCTTT
TRBJ1-4,.,.,13,TRBV7-2,CASSLVRTEKLFF,TGTGCCAGCAGCTTAGTAAGGACTGAAAAACTGTTTTTT
TRBJ1-2,.,TRBD1,13,TRBV7-9,CASSEDRGYGYTF,TGTGCCAGCAGCGAGGACAGGGGCTATGGCTACACCTTC
TRBJ2-3,.,.,12,TRBV2,CASSENTDTQYF,TGTGCCAGCAGTGAGAACACAGATACGCAGTATTTT
TRBJ2-1,.,.,16,TRBV15,CATSRGSGVPYNEQFF,TGTGCCACCAGCAGGGGTTCAGGGGTCCCCTACAATGAGCAGTTCTTC
TRBJ1-5,.,.,14,TRBV7-9,CASSLDQDSQPQHF,TGTGCCAGCAGCTTAGATCAGGATTCTCAGCCCCAGCATTTT
TRBJ2-2,.,.,14,TRBV9,CASSVGQNTGELFF,TGTGCCAGCAGCGTAGGACAGAACACCGGGGAGCTGTTTTTT
TRBJ2-3,.,.,13,TRBV18,CASSTGLTDTQYF,TGTGCCAGCTCAACGGGACTCACAGATACGCAGTATTTT
TRBJ2-7,.,.,13,TRBV27,CASSPGASYEQYF,TGTGCCAGCAGCCCCGGGGCTTCCTACGAGCAGTACTTC
TRBJ1-5,.,.,14,TRBV2,CASSAIGGNQPQHF,TGTGCCAGCAGTGCCATAGGGGGCAATCAGCCCCAGCATTTT
TRBJ1-2,few,.,14,TRBV6-1,CASSEATQGHGYTF,TGTGCCAGCAGTGAAGCAACACAGGGACATGGCTACACCTTC
TRBJ2-3,.,TRBD2,15,TRBV9,CASSVGGGSSDTQYF,TGTGCCAGCAGCGTAGGAGGCGGGAGTTCAGATACGCAGTATTTT
TRBJ2-1,.,.,11,TRBV6-1,CASSPRDEQFF,TGTGCCAGCAGTCCCCGGGATGAGCAGTTCTTC
TRBJ2-2,.,TRBD2,16,TRBV15,CATSRGLRENTGELFF,TGTGCCACCAGCAGAGGCTTGCGGGAGAATACCGGGGAGCTGTTTTTT
TRBJ2-5,.,TRBD2,18,TRBV18,CASSPGNLGTSGRQTQYF,TGTGCCAGCTCACCGGGAAATTTAGGAACTAGCGGGAGACAGACCCAGTACTTC
TRBJ1-5,.,TRBD1,13,TRBV27,CASSWDRDQPQHF,TGTGCCAGCAGTTGGGACAGGGACCAGCCCCAGCATTTT
TRBJ1-4,.,TRBD1,15,TRBV30,CAWSYTGGSGEKLFF,TGTGCCTGGTCATATACAGGGGGCTCCGGTGAAAAACTGTTTTTT
TRBJ2-3,once,.,15,TRBV19,CASSTSQDSTDTQYF,TGTGCCAGTAGCACAAGCCAGGATAGCACAGATACGCAGTATTTT
TRBJ2-5,once,TRBD1,13,TRBV30,CAWRRQGAETQYF,TGTGCCTGGAGGAGACAGGGGGCCGAGACCCAGTACTTC
TRBJ2-2,.,TRBD1,18,TRBV7-3,CASSLIGQGASGTGELFF,TGTGCCAGCAGCTTAATTGGACAGGGGGCGTCGGGCACCGGGGAGCTGTTTTTT
TRBJ2-2,.,.,14,TRBV6-4,CASSVVEGTGELFF,TGTGCCAGCAGTGTTGTGGAAGGGACCGGGGAGCTGTTTTTT
TRBJ2-7,.,.,16,TRBV5-1,CASSLAVASASYEQYF,TGCGCCAGCAGCTTGGCCGTGGCTAGCGCCTCCTACGAGCAGTACTTC
TRBJ2-7,.,.,12,TRBV7-2,CASSLDGSPEYF,TGTGCCAGCAGCTTAGACGGCTCCCCGGAGTACTTC
TRBJ2-3,.,TRBD2,17,TRBV5-4,CASRRAQTSGSTDTQYF,TGTGCCAGCAGACGAGCCCAGACTAGCGGAAGCACAGATACGCAGTATTTT
TRBJ1-5,.,TRBD1,15,TRBV5-1,CASSLGVRGNQPQHF,TGCGCCAGCAGCTTGGGAGTCAGGGGGAATCAGCCCCAGCATTTT
TRBJ2-2,.,.,16,TRBV18,CASSLLARGFTGELFF,TGTGCCAGCTCACTCCTCGCCCGGGGGTTCACCGGGGAGCTGTTTTTT
TRBJ1-1,few,.,12,TRBV29-1,CSVEGWVTEAFF,TGCAGCGTTGAGGGGTGGGTGACTGAAGCTTTCTTT
TRBJ2-6,.,.,14,TRBV28,CASSFDSGANVLTF,TGTGCCAGCAGTTTTGACTCTGGGGCCAACGTCCTGACTTTC
TRBJ2-3,few,TRBD2,16,TRBV6-6,CASTKRAGGSTDTQYF,TGTGCCAGCACCAAACGCGCGGGAGGAAGCACAGATACGCAGTATTTT
TRBJ2-7,.,TRBD2,11,TRBV20-1,CSAFLSGREFF,TGCAGTGCTTTCCTCAGCGGGCGGGAGTTCTTC
TRBJ2-3,few,.,17,TRBV9,CASSVARAGKGGDTQYF,TGTGCCAGCAGCGTAGCTCGGGCAGGCAAAGGGGGAGATACGCAGTATTTT
TRBJ1-3,.,.,14,TRBV5-1,CASSLGGPGNTIYF,TGCGCCAGCAGCTTGGGGGGCCCTGGAAACACCATATATTTT
TRBJ2-7,.,.,14,TRBV19,CASSIDGSSYEQYF,TGTGCCAGTAGTATTGACGGGAGCTCCTACGAGCAGTACTTC
TRBJ2-7,.,TRBD2,15,TRBV10-3,CAISEGTSVTYEQYF,TGTGCCATCAGTGAGGGGACTAGCGTAACCTACGAGCAGTACTTC
TRBJ1-5,few,TRBD1,16,TRBV7-2,CASSFGQGASNQPQHF,TGTGCCAGCAGCTTCGGACAGGGGGCGAGCAATCAGCCCCAGCATTTT